This T cell receptor (beta chain) was captured by sequencing in a study of cytomegalovirus exposure and HLA in healthy donors (dated by TCRdb to between 2016 and 2019). About the study as a whole: According to a later analysis, the approximately 120 validation repertoires were produced on the same platform as the approximately 620 repertoires of the first cohort. Besides the first cohort of roughly 700 subjects, a separate validation cohort made up of 120 different subjects was used. The aim of the study was to test whether cataloging public T cell receptors could identify signatures of past pathogen exposure. To predict cytomegalovirus infection status, the study brought together high-throughput TCR immunosequencing, statistical association of individual TCRs with disease status, and machine learning.

CDR1 and CDR2 are read off the germline V gene (reference sequence) as MNHNY and SVGAGI. CDR3 length: 15 amino acids, cysteine to phenylalanine. The only DNA kept is the CDR3, 45 bases in frame from the first base. Compared with germline, V lacks 6 bases and J lacks 9 bases; bases without a gene match: 10. Turning to this clone: Its antigen specificity is not known. No much larger clone is present one base from it, and per-base qualities are unavailable.

The library came from the immunoSEQ multiplex PCR assay. For the original study's pipeline: A statistical classification framework was built to diagnose cytomegalovirus status from the catalog of TCR beta chain sequences. In TCRdb, the immuneACCESS table is reduced to in-frame sequences with V and J assigned. These tables do not hold every clone; where another copy was compared, an unresolved V gene accounts for under half, and the others remain unexplained. V, J and clone size were drawn from that table, and D and trimming were deduced from the DNA. This sample comprises 99,000 or so clones, 86% of them detected only once. Around 3.6% of the sample rests with the top ten. The donors were included in the validation cohort of 120 subjects, a group kept apart from the approximately 700-subject first cohort. What the authors observed across the whole study: A total of roughly 160 TCR beta chains were listed by the study as associated with cytomegalovirus. Most TCR sequences were seen in very few donors, while some public TCRs were found in many individuals. All 120 or so repertoires were used to score co-occurrence in the validation cohort in a later analysis, because that analysis had no HLA typing for the cohort. The authors suggested that the approach could potentially be generalized to other disease states and immunological phenotypes. In a later analysis, TCRs clustered in the first cohort were found to also tend to co-occur in the 110 or so validation repertoires, with 94% of cluster scores above 0. The classifier was reported to diagnose cytomegalovirus status with high specificity and sensitivity in both the original and validation cohorts. Three of the identified cytomegalovirus-associated TCR beta chains were confirmed in vitro to be specific for cytomegalovirus antigens.

Input material: PBMCs. The chain joins TRBV6-6 to TRBJ1-6; 8 bases in between match TRBD1. This receptor was obtained from a woman younger than 35 in good health and CMV-seropositive. The nucleotide sequence reads TGTGCCAGCAGCCAATCCGGGACAGGATTTTCACCCCTCCACTTT. Its coded protein is CASSQSGTGFSPLHF.